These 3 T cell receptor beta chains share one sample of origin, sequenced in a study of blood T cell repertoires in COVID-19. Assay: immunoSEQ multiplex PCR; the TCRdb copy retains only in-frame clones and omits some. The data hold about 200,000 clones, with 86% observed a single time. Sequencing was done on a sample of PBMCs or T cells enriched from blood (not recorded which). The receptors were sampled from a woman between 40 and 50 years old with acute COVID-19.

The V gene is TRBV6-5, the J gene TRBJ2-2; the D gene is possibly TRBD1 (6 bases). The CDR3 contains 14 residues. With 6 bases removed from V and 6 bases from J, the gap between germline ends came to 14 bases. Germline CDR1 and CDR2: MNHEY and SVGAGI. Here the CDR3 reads CASSIQGDAGELFF. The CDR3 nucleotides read TGTGCCAGCAGCATACAGGGAGACGCCGGGGAGCTGTTTTTT.

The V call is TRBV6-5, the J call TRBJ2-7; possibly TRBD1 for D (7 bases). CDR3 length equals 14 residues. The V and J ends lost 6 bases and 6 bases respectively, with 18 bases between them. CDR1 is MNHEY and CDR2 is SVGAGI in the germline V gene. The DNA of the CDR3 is TGTGCCAGCAGCCCGGAGGGGGCTAAGGGCGAGCAGTACTTC. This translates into CASSPEGAKGEQYF.

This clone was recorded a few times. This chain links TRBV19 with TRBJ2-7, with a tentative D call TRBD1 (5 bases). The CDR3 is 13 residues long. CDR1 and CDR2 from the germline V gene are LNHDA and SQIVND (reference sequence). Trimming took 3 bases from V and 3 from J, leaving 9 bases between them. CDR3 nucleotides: TGTGCCAGTAGTATGGACATCAGCTACGAGCAGTACTTC. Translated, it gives CASSMDISYEQYF. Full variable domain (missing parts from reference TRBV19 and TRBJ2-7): DGGITQSPKYLFRKEGQNVTLSCEQNLNHDAMYWYRQDPGQGLRLIYYSQIVNDFQKGDIAEGYSVSREKKESFPLTVTSAQKNPTAFYLCASSMDISYEQYFGPGTRLTVT.